Sequencing of this T cell receptor beta chain was carried out in a study of shared clonotypes between healthy human individuals. Overall study context: Three plates were used per donor for CD4 naive, three for CD4 memory, two for CD8 naive and one for CD8 memory.

Regarding this clone: No antigen is known for it.

The CDR3 is 19 amino acids. Looked up from germline, CDR1 is MNHNS and CDR2 is SASEGT. The junction had 21 bases not matched to a gene; V was cut back by 4 bases and J by 3 bases. Regarding the study as a whole: Relative to clonotypes present in all four donors, those not shared had lower generation probabilities.

The table came from immunoSEQ multiplex PCR; TCRdb's copy has only in-frame clones and leaves some out. The table lists roughly 1,000,000 clones, around 78% of them singletons. Donors had no recently reported acute infections or vaccinations and were HIV-negative. Sample: memory CD4+ T cells from PBMCs. Subset described: CD45RA-negative fraction. This sequence was found in a man between 18 and 29 years old in good health. Some clones in this sample may be carry-over from other donors' samples. The chain employs TRBV6-1 and TRBJ2-7; the match to TRBD2 covers 7 bases. The CDR3 DNA sequence: TGTGCCAGCAGTGTAAGGGAGGGCGGGAAGAGCGGCCCCTTCTACGAGCAGTACTTC. Its translation is CASSVREGGKSGPFYEQYF.